This T cell receptor beta chain is from a study of immune heterogeneity within non-small cell lung tumors. Across the study: With respect to histology, the tumors encompassed a few squamous cell carcinomas, more than nine non-squamous carcinomas and 1 not otherwise specified. Findings and caveats of the study: Recurrence of identical dominant CDR3 beta clonotypes was observed across tumor sites within a patient, alongside site-unique high-frequency clones.

Template was bulk tumor genomic DNA, 450 to 750 ng per sample. Taken during surgery, several biopsies per primary tumor were spaced as far apart as possible within the tumor mass. Curative surgical treatment was performed in patients who had newly diagnosed, untreated non-small cell lung cancer. Multiplex PCR amplified TCR beta CDR3 with 32 V and 13 J primers. MiXCR, applied by TCRdb to the multiplex PCR reads, yields one record per CDR3 protein. The sample shows fewer than 1,500 distinct CDR3 sequences, around 29% of them seen only once. Comments on this clonotype: What it recognizes is unknown. This may come from a read error, since a much larger clone is one base off.

The origin of this receptor is a man aged 55 to 69 with non-small cell lung cancer. Sample: lung tumor tissue.

In DNA form, the CDR3 reads TGCGCCAGCAGCCATGAAGGGGCATCTCCTGGAAACACCATATATTTT. It translates to CASSHEGASPGNTIYF. The chain joins TRBV4-1 to TRBJ1-3; TRBD1 might be the D (5 bases). The germline V gene encodes CDR1 MGHRA and CDR2 YSYEKL. The CDR3 length is 16 residues. V lost 3 bases and J 2 bases, leaving 14 bases between the germline ends.